What follows describes a single T cell receptor beta chain. Its specificity is unknown. This entry is derived from a study of shared clonotypes between healthy human individuals. Study-level points and caveats: Despite large depth, sorted-subset datasets appeared incompletely sequenced.

Each subset's genomic DNA was shared equally among a number of immunoSEQ plates. Sequencing used immunoSEQ multiplex PCR; TCRdb keeps in-frame clones, though not all of them. The sample yields roughly 2 million clones, under 97% seen once. J gave up 0 bases and V 8 bases, and 6 bases lay outside the gene matches. Germline values: CDR1 ENHRY, CDR2 SYGVKD. CDR3 size: 14 residues. V is TRBV10-3 and J is TRBJ2-7; 8 bases map to TRBD2. The sequence was collected from a man aged 18 to 35 in good health. Sequencing was done on a sample of naive CD4+ T cells sorted from blood. Subset in this sample: CD45RA+ positively selected. In nucleotides, the CDR3 is TGTGCCATCCGGGAGGGTCTAGCCTCCTACGAGCAGTACTTC. Its protein is CAIREGLASYEQYF.